This T cell receptor beta chain is drawn from a study of blood T cell repertoires in COVID-19. Study at large: COVID-19 samples collected from the United States, Italy and Spain covered acute and convalescent phases. In each case, the material was cDNA or gDNA derived from T cells, B-cell-depleted T cells, or PBMCs.

A Seattle source enrolled patients during active infection and followed them longitudinally. Authors' analysis steps: The authors estimated nucleated cell counts from reference gene primer amplification. The assay was immunoSEQ multiplex PCR, and TCRdb's table has in-frame clones only and misses some. V and J calls and clone size are copied from that table; D and trimming were computed from the DNA. The repertoire holds 250,000 to 300,000 clones, 90% to 95% seen once, with 2.2% in the top ten. V dropped 6 bases and J dropped 7 bases, with 15 bases sitting between them. The CDR3 runs to 13 residues. The chain couples TRBV12-3 or TRBV12-4 to TRBJ1-2; the D gene is possibly TRBD1 (6 bases). Sequenced input: peripheral blood. The sequence derives from a woman aged 30 to 39 with COVID-19, enrolled during active disease. CDR3 coding DNA: TGTGCCAGCAGCTACAGGGAAGAGGCTGGCTACACCTTC. Amino acids: CASSYREEAGYTF.